The 7 T cell receptor beta chains reported below all come from one sample, sequenced in a study of shared clonotypes between healthy human individuals. Some clones are missing from TCRdb's copy, which holds only in-frame ones; the method was immunoSEQ multiplex PCR. The sample carries more than 1,200,000 clones, around 98.5% recorded once. Sequenced sample: naive CD4+ T cells sorted from blood. Subset here: CD45RA+ positively selected. The receptors shown here come from a man aged 30 to 39 in good health.

CDR3 region: CASSRREGHYNEQFF. The CDR3 DNA sequence: TGTGCCAGCAGCCGCCGGGAGGGCCACTACAATGAGCAGTTCTTC. The chain employs TRBV11-2 and TRBJ2-1, with TRBD2 identical over 8 bases. CDR1 is SGHAT and CDR2 is FQNNGV in the germline V gene. Trimming took 5 bases from V and 3 from J; bases not matched to a gene: 6. The CDR3 sequence is 15 residues long.

The gene calls are TRBV5-1 and TRBJ2-5; D is uncertain. V was shortened by 1 base and J by 4 bases, with 11 bases between the two germline ends. Per germline, CDR1 SGHRS and CDR2 YFSETQ. The CDR3 loop spans 14 amino acids. Here the CDR3 reads CASSLNTVSETQYF. In nucleotides, the CDR3 is TGCGCCAGCAGCTTGAATACAGTCTCAGAGACCCAGTACTTC.

This chain connects TRBV19 to TRBJ2-3; 10 nucleotides match TRBD2. Trimming cost V 6 bases and J 6 bases; bases outside gene matches: 9. This CDR3 contains 15 residues. Germline V gene sequence: CDR1 LNHDA, CDR2 SQIVND (reference sequence). The CDR3 reads CASRKTGLAQDTQYF. CDR3 nucleotide sequence: TGTGCCAGTAGGAAAACGGGACTAGCGCAGGATACGCAGTATTTT.

This chain connects TRBV7-9 to TRBJ2-7, with D possibly matching TRBD1 (6 bases). The CDR3 is 14 residues long. Germline assignment: CDR1 SEHNR and CDR2 FQNEAQ (reference sequence). Trimming removed 3 bases from V and 6 bases from J, with 15 bases in between. CDR3 amino acids: CASSFSQGSGEQYF. The CDR3 DNA reads TGTGCCAGCAGCTTCAGTCAGGGGTCGGGCGAGCAGTACTTC. Filled out from reference TRBV7-9 and TRBJ2-7, the complete variable domain reads DTGVSQNPRHKITKRGQNVTFRCDPISEHNRLYWYRQTLGQGPEFLTYFQNEAQLEKSRLLSDRFSAERPKGSFSTLEIQRTEQGDSAMYLCASSFSQGSGEQYFGPGTRLTVT.

The V gene is TRBV28, the J gene TRBJ1-1, with 7 positions matching TRBD1. Germline CDR1 reads MDHEN; CDR2 reads SYDVKM. The CDR3 sequence is 15 residues long. V lost 5 bases, J lost 0 bases, and 6 bases stayed unmatched. In nucleotides, the CDR3 is TGTGCCAGCAGTCCAGGGACAGCCATGAACACTGAAGCTTTCTTT. Its translation: CASSPGTAMNTEAFF. Combining the CDR3 with reference TRBV28 and TRBJ1-1 gives the whole variable domain DVKVTQSSRYLVKRTGEKVFLECVQDMDHENMFWYRQDPGLGLRLIYFSYDVKMKEKGDIPEGYSVSREKKERFSLILESASTNQTSMYLCASSPGTAMNTEAFFGQGTRLTVV.

The count of this clone is one. The chain has TRBV18 and TRBJ2-2, with D hard to call. CDR1 and CDR2 (germline): KGHSH, LQKENI. This CDR3 is built from 15 residues. Trimming removed 3 bases at V and 5 bases at J, with 13 bases between. DNA of the CDR3: TGTGCCAGCTCACCCCCGTTGGCGATGACCGGGGAGCTGTTTTTT. Protein sequence: CASSPPLAMTGELFF.

This chain connects TRBV15 to TRBJ2-7; 8 nucleotides align to TRBD2. The junction had 11 bases not matched to a gene; V was cut back by 2 bases and J by 5 bases. There are 16 residues in the CDR3. Germline CDR1 and CDR2: LNHNV and YYDKDF (reference sequence). The CDR3 loop is CATSRTLAATPNEQYF. The CDR3 DNA is TGTGCCACCAGCAGAACACTAGCGGCCACCCCTAACGAGCAGTACTTC.